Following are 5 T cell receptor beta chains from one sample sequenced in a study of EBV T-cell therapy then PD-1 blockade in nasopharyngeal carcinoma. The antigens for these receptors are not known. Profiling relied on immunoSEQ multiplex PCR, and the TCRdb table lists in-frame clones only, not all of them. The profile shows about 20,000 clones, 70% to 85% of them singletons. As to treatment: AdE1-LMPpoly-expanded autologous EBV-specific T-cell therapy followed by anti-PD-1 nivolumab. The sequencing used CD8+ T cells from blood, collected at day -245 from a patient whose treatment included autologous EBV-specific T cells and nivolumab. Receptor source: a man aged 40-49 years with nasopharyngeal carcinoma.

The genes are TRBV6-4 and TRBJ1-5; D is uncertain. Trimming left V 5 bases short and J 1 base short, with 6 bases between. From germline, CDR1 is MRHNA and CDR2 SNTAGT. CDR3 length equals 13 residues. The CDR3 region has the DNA TGTGCCAGCAGTCCGGGGAGCAATCAGCCCCAGCATTTT. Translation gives CASSPGSNQPQHF.

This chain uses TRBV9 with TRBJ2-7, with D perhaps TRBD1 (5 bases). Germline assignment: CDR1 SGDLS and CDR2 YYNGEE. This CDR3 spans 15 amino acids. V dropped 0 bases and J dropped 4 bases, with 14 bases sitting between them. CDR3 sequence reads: CASSVEATEPYEQYF. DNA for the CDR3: TGTGCCAGCAGCGTAGAAGCGACAGAGCCTTACGAGCAGTACTTC.

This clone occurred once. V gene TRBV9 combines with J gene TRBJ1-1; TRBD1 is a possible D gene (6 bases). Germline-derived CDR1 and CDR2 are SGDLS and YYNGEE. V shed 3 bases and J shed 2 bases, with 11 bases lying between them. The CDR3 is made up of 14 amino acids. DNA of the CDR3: TGTGCCAGCAGCGCGGGACACCCAAACACTGAAGCTTTCTTT. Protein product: CASSAGHPNTEAFF.

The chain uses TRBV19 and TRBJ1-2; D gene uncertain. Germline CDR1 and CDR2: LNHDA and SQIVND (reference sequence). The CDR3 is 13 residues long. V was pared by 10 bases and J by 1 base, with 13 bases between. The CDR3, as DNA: TGTGCCACGAGAGGACGGGATAACTATGGCTACACCTTC. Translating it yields CATRGRDNYGYTF.

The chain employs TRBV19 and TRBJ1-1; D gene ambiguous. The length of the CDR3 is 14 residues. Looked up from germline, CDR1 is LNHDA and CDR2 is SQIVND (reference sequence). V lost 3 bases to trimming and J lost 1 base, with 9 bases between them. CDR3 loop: CASSMWGSNTEAFF. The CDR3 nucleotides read TGTGCCAGTAGTATGTGGGGTTCGAACACTGAAGCTTTCTTT. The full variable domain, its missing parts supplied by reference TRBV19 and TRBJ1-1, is DGGITQSPKYLFRKEGQNVTLSCEQNLNHDAMYWYRQDPGQGLRLIYYSQIVNDFQKGDIAEGYSVSREKKESFPLTVTSAQKNPTAFYLCASSMWGSNTEAFFGQGTRLTVV.